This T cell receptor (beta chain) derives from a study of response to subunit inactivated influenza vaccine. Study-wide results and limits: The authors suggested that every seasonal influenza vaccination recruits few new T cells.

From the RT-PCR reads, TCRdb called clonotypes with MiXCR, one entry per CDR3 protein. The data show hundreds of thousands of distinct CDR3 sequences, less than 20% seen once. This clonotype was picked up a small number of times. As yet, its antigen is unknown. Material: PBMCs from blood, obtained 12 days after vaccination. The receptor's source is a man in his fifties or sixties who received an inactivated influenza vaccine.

The CDR3 loop is CSVLAGVNNEQFF. CDR3 nucleotide sequence: TGCAGCGTATTAGCGGGAGTTAACAATGAGCAGTTCTTC. The rearrangement links TRBV29-1 to TRBJ2-1, with 9 bases that match TRBD2. The germline V gene encodes CDR1 SQVTM and CDR2 ANQGSEA. J lost 5 bases, V lost 6 bases, and 5 bases had no gene match. The CDR3 is 13 amino acids.